This entry concerns a single T cell receptor (beta chain). These data belong to a study of T cells after somatic rescue of genetic block. Method: immunoSEQ multiplex PCR; TCRdb's copy keeps in-frame clones and lacks some. The profile covers about 68,000 clones, with around 93% appearing a single time and roughly 3% taken by the ten largest. This clonotype was sampled from a man aged 35 to 55. Sequencing input: peripheral blood mononuclear cells (PBMCs).

CDR3 sequence (DNA): TGTGCCAGCAGCCAATTGACGGCAGGGGGGGTTTACGAGCAGTACTTC. As protein: CASSQLTAGGVYEQYF. This sequence joins TRBV16 and TRBJ2-7; D is possibly TRBD1 or TRBD2 (7 bases each). The CDR3 contains 16 residues. Germline CDR1 KGHSY, CDR2 FQNENV. V shed 1 base and J shed 4 bases, with 17 bases lying between them.